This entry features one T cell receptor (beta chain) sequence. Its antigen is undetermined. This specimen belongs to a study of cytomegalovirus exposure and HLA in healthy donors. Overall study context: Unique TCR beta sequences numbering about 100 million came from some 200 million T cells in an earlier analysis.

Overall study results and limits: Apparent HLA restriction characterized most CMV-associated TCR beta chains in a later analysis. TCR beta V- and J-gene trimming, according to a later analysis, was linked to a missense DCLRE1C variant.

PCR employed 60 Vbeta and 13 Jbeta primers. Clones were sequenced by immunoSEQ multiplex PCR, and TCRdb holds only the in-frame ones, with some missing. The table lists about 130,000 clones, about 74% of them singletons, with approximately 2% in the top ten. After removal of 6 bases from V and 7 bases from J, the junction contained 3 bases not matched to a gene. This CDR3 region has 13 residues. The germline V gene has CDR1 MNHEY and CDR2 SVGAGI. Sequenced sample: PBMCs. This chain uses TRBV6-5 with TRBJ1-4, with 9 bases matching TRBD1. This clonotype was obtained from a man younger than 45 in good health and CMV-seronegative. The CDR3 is CASRKQGAEKLFF. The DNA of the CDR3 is TGTGCCAGCAGAAAACAGGGGGCTGAAAAACTGTTTTTT.